What follows describes a single TCR beta chain. Data came from immunoSEQ multiplex PCR; TCRdb stores just in-frame clones and leaves some out. This table holds roughly 20,000 clones, 75% to 90% found once. The source of the sample is a study of PD-1 blockade in classical Hodgkin lymphoma. Regarding time point: cycle 4 day 1 (C4D1), after 5 to 7 weeks of nivolumab. After autologous stem cell transplantation all patients relapsed, and prior brentuximab vedotin exposure differed between cohorts. Complete response, partial response or progressive disease made up the best responses. The CDR3 totals 14 residues. The germline V gene has CDR1 KGHSH and CDR2 LQKENI. The trim removed 3 bases at V and 8 bases at J, leaving 4 bases unmatched.

The sequence was obtained from a human donor with classical Hodgkin lymphoma. The source material was peripheral blood mononuclear cells (PBMCs), sampled before the fourth cycle of nivolumab. The chain employs TRBV18 and TRBJ1-2; 12 nucleotides match TRBD1. DNA of the CDR3: TGTGCCAGCTCACCGGGACAGGGGGCATGGGGCTACACCTTC. It yields the protein CASSPGQGAWGYTF. Full variable domain (remainder filled in from reference TRBV18 and TRBJ1-2): NAGVMQNPRHLVRRRGQEARLRCSPMKGHSHVYWYRQLPEEGLKFMVYLQKENIIDESGMPKERFSAEFPKEGPSILRIQQVVRGDSAAYFCASSPGQGAWGYTFGSGTRLTVV.